Listed below are T cell receptor beta chains from one sample, sequenced in a study of blood T cell repertoires in COVID-19. TCRdb's table, derived via immunoSEQ multiplex PCR, lists solely in-frame clones and lacks some. The sample lists around 230,000 clones, approximately 80% occurring once. The sample was PBMCs or T cells enriched from blood (not recorded which). These receptors originate from a man in his forties who had recovered from COVID-19. Both conserved end residues are part of each CDR3. A D gene is named only where the DNA matches it firmly. Clone size is shown for a subset of rows, as once, few, many or a class of expanded clone.

TRBV6-1	TRBD2	TRBJ2-5	-	TGTGCCAGCAGTGAAAAAGCGGGAGGGCCGGTGGCCCAGTACTTC	CASSEKAGGPVAQYF
TRBV29-1	-	TRBJ1-2	-	TGCAGCGTTGAGGTGCCTAGTCGAGGCTACACCTTC	CSVEVPSRGYTF
TRBV18	-	TRBJ1-1	-	TGTGCCAGCTCACCGCAGGGGCGCGGGGGGATGAACACTGAAGCTTTCTTT	CASSPQGRGGMNTEAFF
TRBV5-5	-	TRBJ1-1	many	TGTGCCAGCAGCACGCAATCAGGGTTGGGCACTGAAGCTTTCTTT	CASSTQSGLGTEAFF
TRBV27	-	TRBJ1-1	-	TGTGCCAGCATCCCGAGCTCGAACACTGAAGCTTTCTTT	CASIPSSNTEAFF
TRBV7-9	-	TRBJ1-2	-	TGTGCCAGCAGCCCTCCCCAGGAGGCTTACTATGGCTACACCTTC	CASSPPQEAYYGYTF
TRBV9	TRBD1	TRBJ1-6	-	TGTGCCAGCACCCGGACAGGGGGATCAGGATCACCCCTCCACTTT	CASTRTGGSGSPLHF
TRBV7-9	TRBD2	TRBJ2-1	-	TGTGCCAGCAGCCCATGGACTAGCGGGAGAATGAGGAATGAGCAGTTCTTC	CASSPWTSGRMRNEQFF
TRBV6-1	TRBD1	TRBJ1-2	-	TGTGCCAGCAGTGAGAGTGTGGGACAGATCTATGGCTACACCTTC	CASSESVGQIYGYTF
TRBV7-4	TRBD2	TRBJ2-7	-	TGTGCCAGCAGCTCCGGAGCGGGGCTAAGCGAGCAGTACTTC	CASSSGAGLSEQYF
TRBV24-1	TRBD1	TRBJ1-2	-	TGTGCCACCAGTGACCGAGACAGGGCCCACCTCAGGACCTATGGCTACACCTTC	CATSDRDRAHLRTYGYTF
TRBV7-3	-	TRBJ1-1	-	TGTGCCAGCAGCTCGGACTCGAACACTGAAGCTTTCTTT	CASSSDSNTEAFF
TRBV7-8	-	TRBJ1-2	-	TGTGCCAGCAGCTTATTTATTAACTATGGCTACACCTTC	CASSLFINYGYTF
TRBV3-1/TRBV3-2	-	TRBJ2-5	few	TGTGCCAGCAGCCCCGCGGGCGAGACCCAGTACTTC	CASSPAGETQYF
TRBV7-2	TRBD2	TRBJ2-1	many	TGTGCCAGCACCCTAGCGGGAGATACCCGTTCCTACAATGAGCAGTTCTTC	CASTLAGDTRSYNEQFF
TRBV14	TRBD1	TRBJ1-3	-	TGTGCCAGCAGCCAACCCGGGACAGGACTTAACACCATATATTTT	CASSQPGTGLNTIYF
TRBV2	-	TRBJ2-5	-	TGTGCCAGCAGTGATGCAGGGATCCAAGAGACCCAGTACTTC	CASSDAGIQETQYF
TRBV9	-	TRBJ1-3	-	TGTGCCAGCAGCTTGGACGGGAGCTCTGGAAACACCATATATTTT	CASSLDGSSGNTIYF
TRBV10-1	TRBD2	TRBJ2-7	-	TGCGCCAGCAGTGAGTTTGTGGCGGGAGGAAAGAACGAGCAGTACTTC	CASSEFVAGGKNEQYF
TRBV30	-	TRBJ2-2	-	TGTGCCTGGTATCTCCCCAGGTTCCACACCGGGGAGCTGTTTTTT	CAWYLPRFHTGELFF
TRBV21-1	-	TRBJ1-3	few	TGTGCCAACGAGTTCGGAAACACCATATATTTT	CANEFGNTIYF
TRBV18	TRBD1	TRBJ1-3	-	TGTGCCAGCTCAACCGACAGGGGCTCTGGAAACACCATATATTTT	CASSTDRGSGNTIYF
TRBV18	-	TRBJ2-1	-	TGTGCCAGCTCACCAAACACAGGGAACAATGAGCAGTTCTTC	CASSPNTGNNEQFF
TRBV6-4	TRBD2	TRBJ2-1	-	TGTGCCAGCAGTAGGACTAGCGGGGAGTACAATGAGCAGTTCTTC	CASSRTSGEYNEQFF
TRBV29-1	TRBD2	TRBJ2-3	-	TGCAGCGTTGACGGGCCGGCGGGGGGCACAGATACGCAGTATTTT	CSVDGPAGGTDTQYF
TRBV7-6	TRBD1	TRBJ2-7	-	TGTGCCAGCAGCAAACAATCCCCGGGACAGGGGTCCTACGAGCAGTACTTC	CASSKQSPGQGSYEQYF
TRBV10-3	TRBD2	TRBJ2-3	-	TGTGCCATCAGTGGTACGACTAGCGGGAGTAGAAATACGCAGTATTTT	CAISGTTSGSRNTQYF
TRBV6-5	TRBD2	TRBJ2-5	-	TGTGCCGTAACGAGCGGGGGCGGGGAGACCCAGTACTTC	CAVTSGGGETQYF
TRBV6-5	TRBD1	TRBJ1-6	-	TGTGCCAGCAGCTATTCAGGGGGCAGGAATTCACCCCTCCACTTT	CASSYSGGRNSPLHF
TRBV30	-	TRBJ1-6	-	TGTGCCTGGAGAGATCCGGGACGGAGGGGTTCACCCCTCCACTTT	CAWRDPGRRGSPLHF
TRBV10-1	TRBD1	TRBJ1-2	-	TGCGCCAGCAGTGCCGGGACAGGGGGGAATGGCTACACCTTC	CASSAGTGGNGYTF
TRBV7-3	TRBD2	TRBJ2-1	-	TGTGCCAGCAGCTGGGGCGGGAGTGGTGTTGAGGAGCAGTTCTTC	CASSWGGSGVEEQFF
TRBV4-1	-	TRBJ1-1	-	TGCGCCAGCAGCCAAGATCTGGGGGGGCGGACTGAAGCTTTCTTT	CASSQDLGGRTEAFF
TRBV7-2	-	TRBJ2-3	-	TGTGCCAGCAGCTTAGGGGTCGGAGGCACAGATACGCAGTATTTT	CASSLGVGGTDTQYF
TRBV5-4	-	TRBJ2-7	-	TGTGCCAGCAGCTTGGGCCAGGAGGGCGAGCAGTACTTC	CASSLGQEGEQYF
TRBV14	-	TRBJ1-4	-	TGTGCCAGCAGCCAAGATGGGAACAGGCCGGAAAAACTGTTTTTT	CASSQDGNRPEKLFF
TRBV11-2	TRBD2	TRBJ2-7	few	TGTGCCAGCAGCTTGCCCGGGGGGAACACCTACGAGCAGTACTTC	CASSLPGGNTYEQYF
TRBV27	-	TRBJ1-5	few	TGTGCCAGCCGCAGGAATAGCAATCAGCCCCAGCATTTT	CASRRNSNQPQHF
TRBV19	TRBD2	TRBJ2-1	-	TGTGCCAGTAGTCCTAACTCGGGAGGTGGCAATGAGCAGTTCTTC	CASSPNSGGGNEQFF
TRBV7-8	-	TRBJ2-5	-	TGTGCCAGCAGCCGCGCGGGGCCGACCCAGTACTTC	CASSRAGPTQYF
TRBV29-1	TRBD1	TRBJ2-7	-	TGCAGCGACACGTCCGGGACAGGGCGCTACGAGCAGTACTTC	CSDTSGTGRYEQYF
TRBV7-9	TRBD1	TRBJ1-1	-	TGTGCCAGCAGGCCGCCAGGGGGGACTGAAGCTTTCTTT	CASRPPGGTEAFF
TRBV29-1	-	TRBJ2-5	-	TGCAGCGTTGAACAGGCCGGTGGTGAGACCCAGTACTTC	CSVEQAGGETQYF
TRBV5-1	-	TRBJ2-2	once	TGCGCCAGCAGCTTGGTCTATTCTAACACCGGGGAGCTGTTTTTT	CASSLVYSNTGELFF
TRBV5-6	-	TRBJ2-7	-	TGTGCCAGCAGCCGGCGAACCACAGGGCCTACGGGGGGCGAGCAGTACTTC	CASSRRTTGPTGGEQYF